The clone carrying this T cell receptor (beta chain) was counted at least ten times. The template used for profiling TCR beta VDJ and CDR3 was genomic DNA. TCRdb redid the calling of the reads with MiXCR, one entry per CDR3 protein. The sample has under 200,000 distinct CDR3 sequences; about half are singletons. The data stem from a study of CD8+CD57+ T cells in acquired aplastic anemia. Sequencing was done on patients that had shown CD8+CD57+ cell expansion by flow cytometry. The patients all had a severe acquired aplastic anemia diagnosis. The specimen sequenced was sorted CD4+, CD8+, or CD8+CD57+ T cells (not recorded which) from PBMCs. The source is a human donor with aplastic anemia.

Here the CDR3 DNA reads TGTGCCAGCAGCTTAGGAGGGACTAGCTCCTACAATGAGCAGTTCTTC. Protein: CASSLGGTSSYNEQFF. This chain uses TRBV7-2 with TRBJ2-1, with TRBD2 identical over 8 bases. The ends lost 1 base at V and 0 bases at J; junction bases unmatched: 2. The germline CDR1 and CDR2 sequences are SGHTA and FQGNSA. The CDR3 loop spans 16 amino acids.